This is a list of T cell receptor beta chains from one sample in a study of cytomegalovirus exposure and HLA in healthy donors. Method: immunoSEQ multiplex PCR; TCRdb's copy keeps in-frame clones and lacks some. Of roughly 45,000 clones in the sample, around 94% were seen once. Sequencing was performed on PBMCs. The source of these receptors is a young woman in good health and CMV-seropositive. Each CDR3 is given without its conserved first and last residue. The listing skips clone size in some rows; elsewhere it reads once, few, many or a size class.

size: NA; V: TRBV10-1; CDR3: ASSERGTAPYEQY
size: NA; V: TRBV5-4; CDR3: ASRSGTSGRWRTGELF
size: NA; V: TRBV4-2; CDR3: ASSPEASGRSSNEQF
size: NA; V: TRBV28; CDR3: ASSLRLAYGYT
size: NA; V: TRBV7-2; CDR3: ASRLTSGNSYEQY
size: NA; V: TRBV5-4; CDR3: ASSLGQRSYNEQF
size: NA; V: TRBV4-3; CDR3: ASSLGQADTQY
size: NA; V: TRBV19; CDR3: ASSIGATSNEKLF
size: NA; V: TRBV11-1; CDR3: ASSSWAQRGETQY
size: NA; V: TRBV27; CDR3: ASSHPTSRQTHNSPLH
size: NA; V: TRBV19; CDR3: ASSPGLRGVGGPRETQY
size: NA; V: TRBV9; CDR3: ASSVVGGGRTDTQY
size: once; V: TRBV28; CDR3: ASTLLQGAEQY
size: NA; V: TRBV14; CDR3: ASSQARFNLSSYNSPLH
size: NA; V: TRBV9; CDR3: ASSGTVYSGANVLT
size: NA; V: TRBV6-5; CDR3: ASSYSDNSPGYT
size: NA; V: TRBV28; CDR3: ASRPRLAGNYEQY
size: NA; V: TRBV2; CDR3: ASSPDRARAEAF
size: NA; V: TRBV13; CDR3: ASSPPGQTYEQY
size: NA; V: TRBV5-1; CDR3: ASSLGQRETQY
size: NA; V: TRBV2; CDR3: ATSGLAADTQY
size: NA; V: TRBV14; CDR3: ASSIHRAVSEQF
size: NA; V: TRBV19; CDR3: ASSIDLRQGRGANQPQH
size: NA; V: TRBV5-8; CDR3: ASSWDKPYEQY
size: NA; V: TRBV10-3; CDR3: AISGQGLEQF
size: NA; V: TRBV5-1; CDR3: ASSSGVGGTEAF
size: NA; V: TRBV25-1; CDR3: ASSGRQGFDTGELF
size: NA; V: TRBV18; CDR3: ASARTPGEAF
size: NA; V: TRBV6-4; CDR3: ASSTSESTDTQY
size: NA; V: TRBV6-5; CDR3: ASSSDRGSYEQY
size: once; V: TRBV30; CDR3: AWSVGGARSSYEQY
size: NA; V: TRBV28; CDR3: ASSFSRATGELF
size: NA; V: TRBV18; CDR3: ASTNPGISGANVLT
size: NA; V: TRBV28; CDR3: ASSFWRYGELF
size: NA; V: TRBV19; CDR3: ASSGLAGTDTQY
size: NA; V: TRBV9; CDR3: ASSEGQGVGGTEAF
size: NA; V: TRBV4-1; CDR3: ASKTPSAGNTEAF
size: NA; V: TRBV7-2; CDR3: ASSLAGGSNQPQH
size: NA; V: TRBV27; CDR3: ASSRGQAANEQF
size: NA; V: TRBV30; CDR3: AWSSRPPGGAYEQY
size: NA; V: TRBV5-1; CDR3: ASSLDSSTDTQY
size: NA; V: TRBV29-1; CDR3: SVVVGAQGQPQH
size: NA; V: TRBV6-4; CDR3: ASSEGAEDTQY
size: NA; V: TRBV19; CDR3: ASISTGRSGNTIY
size: NA; V: TRBV5-6; CDR3: ASSQEVGATEAF